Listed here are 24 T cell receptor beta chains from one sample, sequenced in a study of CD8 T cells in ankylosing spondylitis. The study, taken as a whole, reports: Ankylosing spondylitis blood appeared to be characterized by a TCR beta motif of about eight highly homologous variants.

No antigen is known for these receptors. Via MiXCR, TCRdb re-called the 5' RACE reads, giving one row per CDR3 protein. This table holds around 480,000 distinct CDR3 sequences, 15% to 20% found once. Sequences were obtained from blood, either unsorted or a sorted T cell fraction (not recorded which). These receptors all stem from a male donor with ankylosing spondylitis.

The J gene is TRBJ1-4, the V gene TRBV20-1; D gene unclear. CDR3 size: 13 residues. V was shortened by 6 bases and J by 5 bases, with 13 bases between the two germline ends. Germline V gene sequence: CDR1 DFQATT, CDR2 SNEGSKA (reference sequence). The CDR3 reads CSATQGMNEKLFF. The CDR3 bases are TGCAGTGCCACACAAGGGATGAATGAAAAACTGTTTTTT.

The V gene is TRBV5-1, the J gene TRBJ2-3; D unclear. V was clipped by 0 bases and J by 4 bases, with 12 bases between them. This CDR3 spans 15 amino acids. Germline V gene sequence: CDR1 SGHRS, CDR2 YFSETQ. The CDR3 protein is CASSLEASQADTQYF. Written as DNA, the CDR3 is TGCGCCAGCAGCTTGGAAGCGTCCCAAGCAGATACGCAGTATTTT.

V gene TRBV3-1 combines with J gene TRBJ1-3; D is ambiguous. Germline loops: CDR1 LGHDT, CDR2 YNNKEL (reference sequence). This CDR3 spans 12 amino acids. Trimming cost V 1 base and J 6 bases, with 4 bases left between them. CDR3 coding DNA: TGTGCCAGCAGCCAAGTGGAAAACACCATATATTTT. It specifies CASSQVENTIYF.

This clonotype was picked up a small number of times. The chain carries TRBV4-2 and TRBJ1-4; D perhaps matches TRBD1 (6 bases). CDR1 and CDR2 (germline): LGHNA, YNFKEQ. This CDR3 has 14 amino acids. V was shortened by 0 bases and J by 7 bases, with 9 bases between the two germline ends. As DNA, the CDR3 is TGTGCCAGCAGCCAAGATAGGGGGAGTGAAAAACTGTTTTTT. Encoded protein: CASSQDRGSEKLFF.

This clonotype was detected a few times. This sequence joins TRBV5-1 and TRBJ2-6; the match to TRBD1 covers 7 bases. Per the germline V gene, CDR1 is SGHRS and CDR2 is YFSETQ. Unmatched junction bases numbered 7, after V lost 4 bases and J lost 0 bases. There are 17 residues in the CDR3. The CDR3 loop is CASSVGQNPSGANVLTF. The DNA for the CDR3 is TGCGCCAGCAGCGTGGGACAGAATCCCTCTGGGGCCAACGTCCTGACTTTC.

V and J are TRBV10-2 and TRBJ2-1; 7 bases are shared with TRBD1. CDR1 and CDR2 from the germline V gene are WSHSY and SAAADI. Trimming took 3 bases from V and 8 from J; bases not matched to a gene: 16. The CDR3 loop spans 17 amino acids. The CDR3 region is CASSDDLGGLGGDEQFF. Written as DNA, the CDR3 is TGCGCCAGCAGTGACGACCTTGGGGGTCTAGGGGGCGATGAGCAGTTCTTC.

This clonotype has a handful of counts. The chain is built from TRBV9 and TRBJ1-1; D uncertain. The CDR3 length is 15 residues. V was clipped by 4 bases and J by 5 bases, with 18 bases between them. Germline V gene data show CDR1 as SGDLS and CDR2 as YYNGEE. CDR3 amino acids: CASSPLAGEQTEAFF. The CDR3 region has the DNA TGTGCCAGCAGCCCACTGGCCGGGGAGCAGACTGAAGCTTTCTTT.

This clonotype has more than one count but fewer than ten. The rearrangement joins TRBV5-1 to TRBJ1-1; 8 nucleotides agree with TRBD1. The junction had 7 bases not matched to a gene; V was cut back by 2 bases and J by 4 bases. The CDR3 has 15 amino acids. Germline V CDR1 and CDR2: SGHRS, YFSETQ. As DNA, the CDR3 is TGCGCCAGCAGCTTTCCGGACAGGGCGGGCACTGAAGCTTTCTTT. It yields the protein CASSFPDRAGTEAFF.

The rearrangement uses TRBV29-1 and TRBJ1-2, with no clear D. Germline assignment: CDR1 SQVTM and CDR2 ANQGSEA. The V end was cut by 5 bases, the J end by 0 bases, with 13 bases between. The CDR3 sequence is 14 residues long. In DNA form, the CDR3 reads TGCAGCGTTCTGGACGGGAGCACTAACTATGGCTACACCTTC. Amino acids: CSVLDGSTNYGYTF.

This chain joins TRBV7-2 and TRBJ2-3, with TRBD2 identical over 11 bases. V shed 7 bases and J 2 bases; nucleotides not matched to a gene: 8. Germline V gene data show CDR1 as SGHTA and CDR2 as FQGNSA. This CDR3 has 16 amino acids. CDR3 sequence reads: CASIKTGLADTDTQYF. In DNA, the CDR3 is TGTGCCAGCATCAAGACGGGACTAGCGGACACAGATACGCAGTATTTT.

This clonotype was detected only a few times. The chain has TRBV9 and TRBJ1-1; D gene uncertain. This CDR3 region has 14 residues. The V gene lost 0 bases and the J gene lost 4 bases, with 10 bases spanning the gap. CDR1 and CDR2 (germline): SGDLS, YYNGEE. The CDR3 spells CASSVDYSGTEAFF. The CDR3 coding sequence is TGTGCCAGCAGCGTAGATTACAGCGGCACTGAAGCTTTCTTT.

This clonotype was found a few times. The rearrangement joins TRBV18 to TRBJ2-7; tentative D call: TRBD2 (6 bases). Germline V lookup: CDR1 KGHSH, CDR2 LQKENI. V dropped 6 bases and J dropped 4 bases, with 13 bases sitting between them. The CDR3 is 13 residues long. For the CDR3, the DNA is TGTGCCAGCTCCCGGGACTCCCAATACGAGCAGTACTTC. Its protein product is CASSRDSQYEQYF.

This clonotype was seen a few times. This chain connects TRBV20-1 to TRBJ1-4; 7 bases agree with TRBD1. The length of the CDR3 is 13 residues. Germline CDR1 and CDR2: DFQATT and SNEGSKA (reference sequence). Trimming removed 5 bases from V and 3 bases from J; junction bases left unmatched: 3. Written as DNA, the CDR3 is TGCAGTGCTTCCGGGACAGCTAATGAAAAACTGTTTTTT. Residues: CSASGTANEKLFF.

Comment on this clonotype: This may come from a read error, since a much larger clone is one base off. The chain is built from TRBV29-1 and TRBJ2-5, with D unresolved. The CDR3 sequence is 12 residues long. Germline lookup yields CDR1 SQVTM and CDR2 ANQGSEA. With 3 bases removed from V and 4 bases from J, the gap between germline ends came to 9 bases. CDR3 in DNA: TGCAGCGTTGATCAGCACAGAGAGACCCAGTACTTC. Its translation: CSVDQHRETQYF.

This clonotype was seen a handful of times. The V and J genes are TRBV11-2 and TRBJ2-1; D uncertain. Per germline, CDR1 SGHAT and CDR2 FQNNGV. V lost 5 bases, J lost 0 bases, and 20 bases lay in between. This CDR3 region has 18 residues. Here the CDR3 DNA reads TGTGCCAGCAGCCTCAGGCTCCCTGCCCTGAGCTCCTACAATGAGCAGTTCTTC. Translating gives CASSLRLPALSSYNEQFF.

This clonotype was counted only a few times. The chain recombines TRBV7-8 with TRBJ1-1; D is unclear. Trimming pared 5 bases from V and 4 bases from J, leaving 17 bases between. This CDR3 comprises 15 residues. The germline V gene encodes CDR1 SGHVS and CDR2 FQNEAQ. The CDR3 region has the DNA TGTGCCAGCAGCGCCGAGCGCCTGGCAGCCACTGAAGCTTTCTTT. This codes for CASSAERLAATEAFF.

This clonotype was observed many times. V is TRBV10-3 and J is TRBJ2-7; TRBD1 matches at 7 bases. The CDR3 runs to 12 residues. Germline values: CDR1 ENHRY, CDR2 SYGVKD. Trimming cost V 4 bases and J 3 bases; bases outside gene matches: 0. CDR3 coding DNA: TGTGCCATCAGTGCAGGGGGCTACGAGCAGTACTTC. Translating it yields CAISAGGYEQYF.

The CDR3 region is CAWATSGGSDTQYF. Here the CDR3 DNA reads TGTGCCTGGGCGACTAGCGGGGGGTCAGATACGCAGTATTTT. V and J are TRBV30 and TRBJ2-3; TRBD2 agrees at 13 bases. CDR3 length: 14 residues. Germline loops: CDR1 GTSNPN, CDR2 SVGIG (reference sequence). The V segment lost 5 bases and the J segment 4 bases; nucleotides outside the gene matches: 3. Full variable domain (missing parts from reference TRBV30 and TRBJ2-3): SQTIHQWPATLVQPVGSPLSLECTVEGTSNPNLYWYRQAAGRGLQLLFYSVGIGQISSEVPQNLSASRPQDRQFILSSKKLLLSDSGFYLCAWATSGGSDTQYFGPGTRLTVL.

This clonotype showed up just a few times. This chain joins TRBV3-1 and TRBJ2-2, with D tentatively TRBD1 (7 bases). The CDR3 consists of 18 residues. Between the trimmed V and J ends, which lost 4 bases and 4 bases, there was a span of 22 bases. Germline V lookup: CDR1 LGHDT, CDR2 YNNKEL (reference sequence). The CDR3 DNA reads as TGTGCCAGCAGCCCCGGGGGTTGGGGGACAGAGATCACCGGGGAGCTGTTTTTT. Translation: CASSPGGWGTEITGELFF.

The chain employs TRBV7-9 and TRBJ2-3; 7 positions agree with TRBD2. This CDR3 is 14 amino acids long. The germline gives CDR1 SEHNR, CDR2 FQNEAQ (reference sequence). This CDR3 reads CVVGGELNTDTQYF. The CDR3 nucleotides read TGTGTGGTGGGGGGGGAACTCAACACAGATACGCAGTATTTT.

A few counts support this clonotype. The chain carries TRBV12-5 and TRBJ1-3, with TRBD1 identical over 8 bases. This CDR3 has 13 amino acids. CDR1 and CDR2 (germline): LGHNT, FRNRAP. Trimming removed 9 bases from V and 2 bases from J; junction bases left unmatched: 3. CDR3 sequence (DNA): TGTGCTAGGACAGGGGATGCTGGAAACACCATATATTTT. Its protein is CARTGDAGNTIYF.

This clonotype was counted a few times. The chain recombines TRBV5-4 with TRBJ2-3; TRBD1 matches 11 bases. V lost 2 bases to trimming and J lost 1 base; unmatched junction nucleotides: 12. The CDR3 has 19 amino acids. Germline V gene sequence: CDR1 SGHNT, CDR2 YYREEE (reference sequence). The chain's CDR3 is CASSFDGTGGYRRTDTQYF. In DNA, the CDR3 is TGTGCCAGCAGCTTTGACGGGACAGGGGGTTACCGCCGCACAGATACGCAGTATTTT.

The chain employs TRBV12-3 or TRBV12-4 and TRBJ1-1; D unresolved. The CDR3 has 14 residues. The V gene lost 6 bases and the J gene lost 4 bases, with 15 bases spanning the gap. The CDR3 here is CASSLDPAGTEAFF. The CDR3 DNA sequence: TGTGCCAGCAGCCTTGACCCGGCGGGCACTGAAGCTTTCTTT.

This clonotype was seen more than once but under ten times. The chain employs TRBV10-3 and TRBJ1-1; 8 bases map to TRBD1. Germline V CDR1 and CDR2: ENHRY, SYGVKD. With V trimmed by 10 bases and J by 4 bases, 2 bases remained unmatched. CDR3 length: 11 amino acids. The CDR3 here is CAKTGGTEAFF. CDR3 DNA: TGTGCCAAAACAGGGGGCACTGAAGCTTTCTTT.